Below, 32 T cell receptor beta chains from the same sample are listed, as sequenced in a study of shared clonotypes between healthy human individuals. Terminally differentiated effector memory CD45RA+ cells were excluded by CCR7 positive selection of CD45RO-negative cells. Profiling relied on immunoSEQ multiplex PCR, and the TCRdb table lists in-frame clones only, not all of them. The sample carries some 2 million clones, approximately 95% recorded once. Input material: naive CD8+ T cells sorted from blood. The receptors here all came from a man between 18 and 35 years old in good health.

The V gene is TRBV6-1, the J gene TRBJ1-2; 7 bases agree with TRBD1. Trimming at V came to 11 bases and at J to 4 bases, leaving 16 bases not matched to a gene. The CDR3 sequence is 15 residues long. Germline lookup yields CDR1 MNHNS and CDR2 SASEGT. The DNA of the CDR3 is TGTGCCTGTCAGGGGGGTCAAGAACTATCCTATGGCTACACCTTC. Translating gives CACQGGQELSYGYTF.

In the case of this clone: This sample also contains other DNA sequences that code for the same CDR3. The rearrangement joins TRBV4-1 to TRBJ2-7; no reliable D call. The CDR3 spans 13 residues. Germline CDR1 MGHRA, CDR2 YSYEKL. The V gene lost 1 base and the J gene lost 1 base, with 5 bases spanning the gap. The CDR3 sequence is CASSQVLSYEQYF. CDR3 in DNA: TGCGCCAGCAGCCAAGTACTATCCTACGAGCAGTACTTC.

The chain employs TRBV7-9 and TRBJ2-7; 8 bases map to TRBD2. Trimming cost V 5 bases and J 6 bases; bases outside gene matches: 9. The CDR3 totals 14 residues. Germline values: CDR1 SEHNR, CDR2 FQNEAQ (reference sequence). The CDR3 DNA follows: TGTGCCAGCAGCGTAGGCGGGGGGCCGGGCGAGCAGTACTTC. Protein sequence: CASSVGGGPGEQYF. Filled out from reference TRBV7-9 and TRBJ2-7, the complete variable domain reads DTGVSQNPRHKITKRGQNVTFRCDPISEHNRLYWYRQTLGQGPEFLTYFQNEAQLEKSRLLSDRFSAERPKGSFSTLEIQRTEQGDSAMYLCASSVGGGPGEQYFGPGTRLTVT.

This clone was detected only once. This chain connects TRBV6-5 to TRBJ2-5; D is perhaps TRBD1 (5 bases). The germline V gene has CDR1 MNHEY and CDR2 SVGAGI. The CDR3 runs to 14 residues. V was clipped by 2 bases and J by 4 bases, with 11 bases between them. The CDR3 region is CASSYEMGLETQYF. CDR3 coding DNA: TGTGCCAGCAGTTACGAAATGGGGCTAGAGACCCAGTACTTC.

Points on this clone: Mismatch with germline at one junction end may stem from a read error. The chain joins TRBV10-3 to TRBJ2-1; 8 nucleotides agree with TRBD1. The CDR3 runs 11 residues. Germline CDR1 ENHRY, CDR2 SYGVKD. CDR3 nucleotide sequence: TGTGCCATCAGTGAGTCGACAGGGGAGGTCTTC. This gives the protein CAISESTGEVF.

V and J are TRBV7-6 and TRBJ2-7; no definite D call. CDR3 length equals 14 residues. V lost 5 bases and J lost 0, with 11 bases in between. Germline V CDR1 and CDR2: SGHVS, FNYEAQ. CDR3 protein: CASSDARNSYEQYF. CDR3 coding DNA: TGTGCCAGCAGCGATGCTAGGAACTCCTACGAGCAGTACTTC.

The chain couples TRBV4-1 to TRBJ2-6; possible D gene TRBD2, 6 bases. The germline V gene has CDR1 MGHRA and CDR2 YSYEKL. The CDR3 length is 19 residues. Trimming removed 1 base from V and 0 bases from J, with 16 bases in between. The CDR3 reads CASSQGYRDSFSGANVLTF. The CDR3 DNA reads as TGCGCCAGCAGCCAAGGTTACCGGGACTCCTTCTCTGGGGCCAACGTCCTGACTTTC.

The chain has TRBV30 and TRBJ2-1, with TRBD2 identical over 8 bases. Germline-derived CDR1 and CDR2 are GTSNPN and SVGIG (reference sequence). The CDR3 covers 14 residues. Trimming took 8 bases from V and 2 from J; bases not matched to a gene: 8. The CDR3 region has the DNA TGTGCCAGTCAGCGGGAGACGGCCTACAATGAGCAGTTCTTC. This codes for CASQRETAYNEQFF.

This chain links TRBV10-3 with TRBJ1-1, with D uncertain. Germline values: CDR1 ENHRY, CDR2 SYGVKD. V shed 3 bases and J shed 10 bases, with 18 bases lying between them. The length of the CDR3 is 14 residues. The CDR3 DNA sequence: TGTGCCATCAGTGATGCCACAGAGTCATCGGTAGCTTTCTTT. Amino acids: CAISDATESSVAFF.

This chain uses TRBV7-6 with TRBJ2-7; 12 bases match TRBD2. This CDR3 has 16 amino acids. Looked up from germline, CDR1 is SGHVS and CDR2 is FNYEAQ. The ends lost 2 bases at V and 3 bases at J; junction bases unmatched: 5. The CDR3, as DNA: TGTGCCAGCAGCTTATCAGGACTAGCGGGGATCTACGAGCAGTACTTC. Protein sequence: CASSLSGLAGIYEQYF.

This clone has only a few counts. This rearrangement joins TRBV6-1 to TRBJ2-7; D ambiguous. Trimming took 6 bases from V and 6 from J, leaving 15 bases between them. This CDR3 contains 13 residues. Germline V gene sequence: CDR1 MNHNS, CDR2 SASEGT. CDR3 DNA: TGTGCCAGCAGCGCTTTGGGGTTAAGCGAGCAGTACTTC. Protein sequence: CASSALGLSEQYF.

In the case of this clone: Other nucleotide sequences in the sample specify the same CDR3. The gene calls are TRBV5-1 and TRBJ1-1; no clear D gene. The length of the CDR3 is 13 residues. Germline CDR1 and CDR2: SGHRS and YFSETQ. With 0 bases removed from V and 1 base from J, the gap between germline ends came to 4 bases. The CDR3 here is CASSLEENTEAFF. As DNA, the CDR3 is TGCGCCAGCAGCTTGGAGGAGAACACTGAAGCTTTCTTT.

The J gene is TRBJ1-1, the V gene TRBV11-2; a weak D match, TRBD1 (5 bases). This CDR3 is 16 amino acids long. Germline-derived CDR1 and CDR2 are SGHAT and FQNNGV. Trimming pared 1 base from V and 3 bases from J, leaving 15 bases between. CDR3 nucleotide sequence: TGTGCCAGCAGCTTAGGAGGGGCGTGGGGTGACACTGAAGCTTTCTTT. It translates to CASSLGGAWGDTEAFF.

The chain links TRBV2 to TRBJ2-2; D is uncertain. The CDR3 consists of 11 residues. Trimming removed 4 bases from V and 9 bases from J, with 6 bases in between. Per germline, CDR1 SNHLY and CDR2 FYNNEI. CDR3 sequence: CASSVDWELFF. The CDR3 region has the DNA TGTGCCAGCAGTGTCGATTGGGAGCTGTTTTTT.

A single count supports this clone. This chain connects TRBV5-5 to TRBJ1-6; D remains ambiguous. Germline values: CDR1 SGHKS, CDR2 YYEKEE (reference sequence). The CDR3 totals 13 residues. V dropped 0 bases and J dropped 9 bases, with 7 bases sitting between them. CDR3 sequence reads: CASSLGSASPLHF. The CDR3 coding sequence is TGTGCCAGCAGCTTGGGGTCCGCTTCACCCCTCCACTTT.

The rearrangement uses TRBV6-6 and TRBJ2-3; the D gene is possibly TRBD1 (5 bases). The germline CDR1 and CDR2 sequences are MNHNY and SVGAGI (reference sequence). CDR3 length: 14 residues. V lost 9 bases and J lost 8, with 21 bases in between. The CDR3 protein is CASFKGLGARTQYF. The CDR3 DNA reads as TGTGCCAGTTTCAAGGGGTTAGGAGCGCGTACGCAGTATTTT.

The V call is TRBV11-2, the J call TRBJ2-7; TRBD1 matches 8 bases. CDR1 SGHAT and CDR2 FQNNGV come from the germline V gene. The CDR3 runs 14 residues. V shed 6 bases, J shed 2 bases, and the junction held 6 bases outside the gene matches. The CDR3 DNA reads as TGTGCCAGCAGTTACGGACAGGGAACCTACGAGCAGTACTTC. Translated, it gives CASSYGQGTYEQYF.

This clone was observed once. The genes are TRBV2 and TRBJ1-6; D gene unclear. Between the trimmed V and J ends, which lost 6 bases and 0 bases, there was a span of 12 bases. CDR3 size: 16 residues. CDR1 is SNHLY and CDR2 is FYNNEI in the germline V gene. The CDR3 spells CASSVGVLSYNSPLHF. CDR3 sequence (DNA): TGTGCCAGCAGCGTCGGGGTTCTCTCCTATAATTCACCCCTCCACTTT.

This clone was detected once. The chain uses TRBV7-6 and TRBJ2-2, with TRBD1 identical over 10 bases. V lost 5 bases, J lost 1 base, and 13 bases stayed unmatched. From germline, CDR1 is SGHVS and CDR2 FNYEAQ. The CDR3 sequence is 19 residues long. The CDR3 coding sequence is TGTGCCAGCAGCCCGCTGACAGGGGGCGTTCGTCGGAACACCGGGGAGCTGTTTTTT. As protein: CASSPLTGGVRRNTGELFF.

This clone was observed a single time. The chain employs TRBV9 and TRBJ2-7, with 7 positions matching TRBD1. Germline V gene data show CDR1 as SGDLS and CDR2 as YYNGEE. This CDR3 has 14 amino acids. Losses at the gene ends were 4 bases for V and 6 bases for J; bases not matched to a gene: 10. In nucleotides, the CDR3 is TGTGCCAGCAGCCTCGATGGGACAGAAAGCGAGCAGTACTTC. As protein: CASSLDGTESEQYF.

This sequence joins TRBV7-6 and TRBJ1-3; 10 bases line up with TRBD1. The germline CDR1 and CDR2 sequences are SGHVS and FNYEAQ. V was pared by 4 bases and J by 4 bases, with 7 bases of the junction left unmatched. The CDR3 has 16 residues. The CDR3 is CASSSLTGGAGNTIYF. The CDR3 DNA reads TGTGCCAGCAGCTCACTGACAGGGGGCGCAGGAAACACCATATATTTT.

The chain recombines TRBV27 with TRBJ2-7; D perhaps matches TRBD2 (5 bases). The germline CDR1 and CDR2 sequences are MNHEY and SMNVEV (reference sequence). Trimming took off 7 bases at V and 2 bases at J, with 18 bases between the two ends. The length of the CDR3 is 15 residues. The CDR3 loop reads CASTESGSGPYEQYF. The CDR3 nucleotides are TGTGCCAGCACCGAAAGCGGATCTGGCCCCTACGAGCAGTACTTC.

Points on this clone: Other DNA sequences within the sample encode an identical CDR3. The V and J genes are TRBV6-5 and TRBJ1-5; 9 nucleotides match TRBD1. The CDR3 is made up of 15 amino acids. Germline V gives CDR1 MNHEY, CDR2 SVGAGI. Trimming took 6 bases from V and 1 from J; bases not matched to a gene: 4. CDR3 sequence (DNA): TGTGCCAGCAGCCTGACAGGGGGAAGCAATCAGCCCCAGCATTTT. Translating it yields CASSLTGGSNQPQHF.

The CDR3 loop is CASTPGSSGGEETQYF. The CDR3, as DNA: TGTGCCAGTACCCCAGGGTCTAGCGGGGGGGAAGAGACCCAGTACTTC. The chain combines TRBV19 with TRBJ2-5; 12 bases match TRBD2. V shed 7 bases and J 3 bases; nucleotides not matched to a gene: 9. The germline CDR1 and CDR2 sequences are LNHDA and SQIVND (reference sequence). CDR3 size: 16 residues.

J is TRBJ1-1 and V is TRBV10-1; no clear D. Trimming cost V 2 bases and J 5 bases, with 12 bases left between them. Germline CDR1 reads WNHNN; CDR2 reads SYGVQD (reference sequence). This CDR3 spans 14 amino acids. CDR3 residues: CASSEPFRQTEAFF. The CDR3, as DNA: TGCGCCAGCAGTGAGCCCTTCAGGCAAACTGAAGCTTTCTTT.

The CDR3 spells CASSAQGVSGNTIYF. In nucleotides, the CDR3 is TGTGCCAGCAGCGCCCAGGGGGTCTCTGGAAACACCATATATTTT. The chain carries TRBV9 and TRBJ1-3, with 7 bases that match TRBD1. CDR1 is SGDLS and CDR2 is YYNGEE in the germline V gene. V gave up 3 bases and J gave up 0 bases; unmatched junction bases: 3. The CDR3 totals 15 residues.

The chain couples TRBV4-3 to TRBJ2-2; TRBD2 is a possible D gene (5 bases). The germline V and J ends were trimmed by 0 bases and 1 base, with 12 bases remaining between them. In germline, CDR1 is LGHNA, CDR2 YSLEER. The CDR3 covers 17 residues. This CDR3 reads CASSQEFKAENTGELFF. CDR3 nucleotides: TGCGCCAGCAGCCAAGAGTTTAAAGCGGAGAACACCGGGGAGCTGTTTTTT.

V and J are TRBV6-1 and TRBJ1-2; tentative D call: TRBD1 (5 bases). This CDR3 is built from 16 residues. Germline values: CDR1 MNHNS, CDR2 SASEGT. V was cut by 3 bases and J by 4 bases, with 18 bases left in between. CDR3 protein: CASSELLGQGGYGYTF. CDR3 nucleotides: TGTGCCAGCAGTGAGTTGCTTGGGCAGGGCGGCTATGGCTACACCTTC.

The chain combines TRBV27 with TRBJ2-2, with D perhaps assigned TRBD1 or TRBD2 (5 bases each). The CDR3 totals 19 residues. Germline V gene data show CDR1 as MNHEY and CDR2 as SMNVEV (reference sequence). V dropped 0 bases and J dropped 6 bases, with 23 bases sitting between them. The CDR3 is CASSLSRGSEPWLAGELFF. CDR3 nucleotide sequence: TGTGCCAGCAGTTTATCGAGGGGTAGCGAGCCTTGGTTGGCCGGGGAGCTGTTTTTT.

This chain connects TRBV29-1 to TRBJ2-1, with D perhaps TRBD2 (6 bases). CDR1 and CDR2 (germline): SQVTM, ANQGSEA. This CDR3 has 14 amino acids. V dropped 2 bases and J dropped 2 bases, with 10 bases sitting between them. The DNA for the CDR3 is TGCAGCGTTGAACTTCGCGGGGCCTACAATGAGCAGTTCTTC. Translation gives CSVELRGAYNEQFF.

CDR3 region: CASSLGALATNNEQFF. The CDR3 nucleotides are TGTGCCAGCAGCTTAGGGGCCCTAGCGACCAACAATGAGCAGTTCTTC. This chain connects TRBV11-2 to TRBJ2-1, with D possibly TRBD2 on 6 matching bases. Germline-derived CDR1 and CDR2 are SGHAT and FQNNGV. V was shortened by 1 base and J by 5 bases, with 15 bases between the two germline ends. There are 16 residues in the CDR3.

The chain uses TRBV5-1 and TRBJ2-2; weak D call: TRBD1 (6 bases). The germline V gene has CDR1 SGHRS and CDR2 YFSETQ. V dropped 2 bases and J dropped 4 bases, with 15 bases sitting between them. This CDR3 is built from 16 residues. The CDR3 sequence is CASSFEDSSPTGELFF. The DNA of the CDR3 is TGCGCCAGCAGCTTCGAGGACAGCAGCCCCACCGGGGAGCTGTTTTTT. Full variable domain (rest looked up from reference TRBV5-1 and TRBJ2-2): KAGVTQTPRYLIKTRGQQVTLSCSPISGHRSVSWYQQTPGQGLQFLFEYFSETQRNKGNFPGRFSGRQFSNSRSEMNVSTLELGDSALYLCASSFEDSSPTGELFFGEGSRLTVL.